This T cell receptor (beta chain) originates from a study of regulatory T cells in long-lasting Graves disease (dated by TCRdb to the early 2020s). Background for the entire study: Patients with newly diagnosed Graves' disease had been on antithyroid drugs for under 3 months. This study used TCR sequencing and RNA sequencing of peripheral blood to compare persistent Graves' disease patients against newly diagnosed Graves' disease patients. The study took place in China and was registered as a clinical trial. A total of roughly 35 samples underwent TCR sequencing: about 13 from persistent and about 20 from newly diagnosed Graves' disease patients. The study at large found these results: The study examined only peripheral blood because the primary lesion, thyroid tissue, could not be accessed. Preferential use of TRBV28, TRBJ1-2 and TRBJ2-5 was observed in persistent disease, whereas TRBV20-1 and TRBJ2-1 were favored in newly diagnosed disease. Patients with persistent disease shared more public clonotypes (around 2,500) than newly diagnosed patients did (966). Sequencing and analysis were restricted to the TCR beta chain. Compared with newly diagnosed patients, patients with persistent Graves' disease had lower TCR Shannon entropy and fewer highly expanded clones, which suggests clonal expansion. The authors noted that the small sample size was a limitation that may lower accuracy.

The time point label of this sample denotes: newly diagnosed GD, antithyroid drugs for less than 3 months. RNA was extracted from PBMCs in TRIzol for both TCR sequencing and RNA sequencing. The diagnosis of Graves' disease followed American Thyroid Association guidelines. Recruitment of patients was carried out at an endocrinology department in Xi'an, China. Each patient gave around 9.2 milliliters of peripheral blood, collected in an EDTA anticoagulant tube. Ficoll Paque Plus density gradient separation was used to isolate PBMCs, and no further T cell sorting was performed. An Agilent 2100 Bioanalyzer and agarose gel were used to check RNA quality, while a NanoDrop 2000 measured RNA concentration. Notes on this clonotype: There is no known antigen for this receptor. Base qualities are not at hand, and no much larger clone is one base apart.

Trimming removed 4 bases from V and 0 bases from J, leaving 4 bases between the germline ends. The CDR3 starts with the cysteine, ends with the phenylalanine, and has 12 residues. Only CDR3 DNA is held: 36 bases, read in frame from base 1. Looking up the germline V gene yields CDR1 SQVTM and CDR2 ANQGSEA. The library was prepared using multiplex PCR. Sequenced on an Illumina HiSeq 4000. TCR beta libraries were built with iRepertoire HTBI primers and Arm-PCR amplification of CDR3 regions. PCR products were gel purified before sequencing. Per the original workflow: A total of around 59 TRBV and some 15 TRBJ segments were identified across samples and were used for gene usage analysis of CDR3 amino acid clonotypes. COPE and FqMerger were used to merge the filtered high-quality paired reads into contigs. Contigs were aligned with BLAST to IMGT TRBV, TRBD and TRBJ reference genes, and CDR3 was defined per IMGT. Any clonotype with a frequency above 0.1% was counted as a highly expanded clone. Repertoire diversity was measured by Shannon entropy, and V-J evenness by the Gini coefficient. A clonotype found in more than one individual was treated as public. TCRdb trimmed public reads at Q25 via fastp, called clones via MiXCR and kept in-frame beta chains. Each entry merges the rows of one CDR3 protein and shows their most common DNA and genes. For this entry, the V and J calls and clone size follow TCRdb and not the study's own pipeline. This sample is represented by 420,000 or so distinct CDR3 sequences; less than 20% of them were singletons. The ten top clones hold about 25% of the sample.

The sample was also linked to a second study, of T cells in Graves' hyperthyroidism and ophthalmopathy. In that second paper, the authors write: Graves' hyperthyroidism was defined as stable when no progression to ophthalmopathy occurred over 18 months of follow-up. The hyperthyroidism patients were between 18 and 65 years old and newly diagnosed, with a disease duration of less than 2 months. Patients with uncontrolled infections, other autoimmune diseases, pregnancy or lactation were excluded. Diagnoses were based on clinical symptoms, serum thyroxine and TRAb, thyroid ultrasound and orbital computed tomography. The first round of RT-PCR for the TCR CDR3 was performed with the HTBI primer set and the Qiagen OneStep RT-PCR kit. Most expanded thyroid clonotypes (frequency above 0.001) were also detected in blood, a finding suggesting that blood repertoires may reflect thyroid immune responses. A 13 V-J signature model separated ophthalmopathy from stable hyperthyroidism, with about 90% sensitivity and 81.08% specificity in cross-validation and 80%/75% in testing. In validation, the model predicted progression to ophthalmopathy with over 60% sensitivity and around 72% specificity, a median of 6.5 months before onset. To identify distinguishing TCR V-J signatures, a discovery cohort of 100 patients was used, comprising some 45 with Graves' ophthalmopathy and 57 with stable Graves' hyperthyroidism. Prospective prediction of ophthalmopathy was tested in an independent validation cohort consisting of about 20 hyperthyroidism patients and around 16 patients who later progressed to ophthalmopathy. The roughly 94 discovery patients were randomly divided into training and test sets at a 7:3 ratio. The study also compared thyroid tissue and blood T-cell repertoires from a handful of Graves' hyperthyroidism patients. Once sampling was done, hyperthyroidism patients were given methimazole at a starting dose of 30 mg daily, whereas ophthalmopathy patients were given high-dose intravenous methylprednisolone. A second multiplex PCR round built the libraries, followed by size selection and purification. Paired-end sequencing of the libraries was performed with 100 bp reads on an Illumina HiSeq2000. SOAPnuke was used to process the raw data, throwing out any read that contained adapters or uncalled bases, had a mean Phred below 15, or lacked an exact constant-primer or identifier match. High-quality paired reads were merged using COPE v1.2.5, and each unique nucleotide sequence was defined as a clonotype. MiTCR v1.1 was used to align the clonotypes against IMGT TRBV, TRBD and TRBJ reference segments. The analysis included only V-J combinations with a frequency above 0.0001, which together covered around 99% of the repertoires. A TCS score was defined as the ratio of F50 (clonal expansion) to E x V (chaos), with BLOSUM62-based TCRdist applied between CDR3 peptides within each V-J. Welch's t-statistics and random forest reduced some 510 V-J features to 10 to 15, which were used in a naive Bayes classifier (R e1071). No statistical method was used to fix the sample size in advance, and group allocation was not hidden from the investigators. TCR Vbeta CDR3 sequencing of approximately 140 peripheral blood samples (over 40 ophthalmopathy, about 80 hyperthyroidism and around 17 progressor patients) is reported in the paper.

Here the sequenced sample was peripheral blood mononuclear cells (PBMCs), taken at new diagnosis, from a patient treated with antithyroid drugs. Recombination joined TRBV29-1 with TRBJ1-3, with the D segment identity uncertain. This TCR was recovered from a young woman with Graves disease. Donor details come from another sample of the same person, matched by shared clones. The base sequence is TGCAGCGTTGGGGTCTCTGGAAACACCATATATTTT. It translates to CSVGVSGNTIYF.